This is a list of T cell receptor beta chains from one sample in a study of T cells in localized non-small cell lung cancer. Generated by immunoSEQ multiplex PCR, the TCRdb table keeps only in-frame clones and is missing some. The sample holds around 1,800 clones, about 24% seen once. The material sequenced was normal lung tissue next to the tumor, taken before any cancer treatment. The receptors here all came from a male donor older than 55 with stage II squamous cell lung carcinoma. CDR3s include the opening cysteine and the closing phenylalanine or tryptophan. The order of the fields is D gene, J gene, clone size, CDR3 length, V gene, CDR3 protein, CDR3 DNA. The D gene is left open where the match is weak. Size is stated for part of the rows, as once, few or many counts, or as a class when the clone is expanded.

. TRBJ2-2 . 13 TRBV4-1 CASSQDRTGELFF TGCGCCAGCAGCCAAGATCGAACCGGGGAGCTGTTTTTT
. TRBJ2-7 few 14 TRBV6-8 CASSYSTLSYEQYF TGTGCCAGCAGTTACTCGACACTCTCCTACGAGCAGTACTTC
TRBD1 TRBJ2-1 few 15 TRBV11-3 CASSPGTGGESEQFF TGTGCCAGCAGCCCCGGGACAGGGGGGGAAAGTGAGCAGTTCTTC
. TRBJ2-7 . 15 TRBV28 CASSSPTGGFYEQYF TGTGCCAGCAGTTCCCCCACCGGCGGGTTCTACGAGCAGTACTTC
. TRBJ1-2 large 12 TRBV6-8 CASSYSAGDYTF TGTGCCAGCAGTTACTCCGCAGGGGACTACACCTTC
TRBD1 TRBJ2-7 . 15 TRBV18 CASSPRGTGSYEQYF TGTGCCAGCTCACCCCGGGGGACAGGGTCGTACGAGCAGTACTTC
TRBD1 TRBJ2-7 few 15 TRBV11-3 CASSFGTGVSYEQYF TGTGCCAGCAGCTTTGGGACAGGGGTAAGCTACGAGCAGTACTTC
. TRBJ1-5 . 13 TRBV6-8 CASSYRDPQPQHF TGTGCCAGCAGTTACCGTGATCCTCAGCCCCAGCATTTT
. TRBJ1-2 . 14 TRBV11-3 CASSQVGINYGYTF TGTGCCAGCAGCCAAGTAGGGATTAACTATGGCTACACCTTC
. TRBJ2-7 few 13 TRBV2 CASSEVRGYEQYF TGTGCCAGCAGTGAGGTCAGGGGCTACGAGCAGTACTTC
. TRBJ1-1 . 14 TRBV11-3 CASSSVRMNTEAFF TGTGCCAGCAGCTCCGTGCGCATGAACACTGAAGCTTTCTTT
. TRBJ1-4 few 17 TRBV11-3 CASSLLTGRAANEKLFF TGTGCCAGCAGCTTACTGACTGGTAGGGCGGCTAATGAAAAACTGTTTTTT
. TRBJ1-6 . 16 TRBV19 CASSHLQGMNNSPLHF TGTGCCAGTAGCCACCTACAAGGGATGAATAATTCACCCCTCCACTTT
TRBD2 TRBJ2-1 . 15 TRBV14 CASSQAASGSSEQFF TGTGCCAGCAGCCAAGCGGCTAGCGGGAGTTCTGAGCAGTTCTTC
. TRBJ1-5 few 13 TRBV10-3 CAISEGSNQPQHF TGTGCCATCAGTGAGGGGAGCAATCAGCCCCAGCATTTT
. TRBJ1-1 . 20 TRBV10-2 CASSVEGFRGILYGNTEAFF TGCGCCAGCAGTGTAGAGGGCTTTAGAGGGATTTTGTACGGTAACACTGAAGCTTTCTTT
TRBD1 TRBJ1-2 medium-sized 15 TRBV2 CASSGGQGANYGYTF TGTGCCAGCAGTGGGGGACAGGGGGCAAACTATGGCTACACCTTC
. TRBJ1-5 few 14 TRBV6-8 CASSYERADQPQHF TGTGCCAGCAGTTACGAAAGGGCCGATCAGCCCCAGCATTTT
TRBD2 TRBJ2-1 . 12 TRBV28 CASRGLANEQFF TGTGCCAGCAGGGGACTAGCAAATGAGCAGTTCTTC
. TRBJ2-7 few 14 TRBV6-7 CASSETDGNYEQYF TGTGCCAGCAGTGAAACGGACGGGAACTACGAGCAGTACTTC
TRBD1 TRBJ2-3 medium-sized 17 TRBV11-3 CASSPQARTGGSDTQYF TGTGCCAGCAGCCCCCAGGCCCGGACAGGGGGCTCAGATACGCAGTATTTT
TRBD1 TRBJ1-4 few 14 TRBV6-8 CASGIGQGNEKLFF TGTGCCAGCGGAATCGGACAGGGCAATGAAAAACTGTTTTTT
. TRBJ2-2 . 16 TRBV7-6 CASSIDRTWGTGELFF TGTGCCAGCAGCATCGACAGGACCTGGGGCACCGGGGAGCTGTTTTTT
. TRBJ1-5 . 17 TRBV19 CASSPLLGVDSNQPQHF TGTGCCAGTAGTCCCCTCCTGGGAGTCGATAGCAATCAGCCCCAGCATTTT
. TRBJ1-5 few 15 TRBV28 CASSLSLAGNQPQHF TGTGCCAGCAGTTTATCACTGGCTGGCAATCAGCCCCAGCATTTT
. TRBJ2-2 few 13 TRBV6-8 CASRQGEAGELFF TGTGCCAGCAGACAGGGAGAGGCCGGGGAGCTGTTTTTT
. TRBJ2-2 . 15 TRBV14 CASSLGPGGTGELFF TGTGCCAGCAGCCTCGGCCCAGGAGGGACCGGGGAGCTGTTTTTT
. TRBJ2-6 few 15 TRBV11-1 CASSLENSGANVLTF TGTGCCAGCAGCTTAGAAAACTCTGGGGCCAACGTCCTGACTTTC
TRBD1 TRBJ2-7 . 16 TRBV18 CASSPPRTGGSYEQYF TGTGCCAGCTCACCACCGAGGACAGGGGGCTCCTACGAGCAGTACTTC
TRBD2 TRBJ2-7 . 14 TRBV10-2 CASGLAGGPNEQYF TGCGCCAGCGGACTAGCGGGAGGGCCGAATGAGCAGTACTTC
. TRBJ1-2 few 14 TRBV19 CASKDMAANYGYTF TGTGCCAGTAAGGATATGGCAGCTAACTATGGCTACACCTTC
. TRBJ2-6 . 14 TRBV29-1 CSVVGGSGANVLTF TGCAGCGTTGTGGGGGGTTCCGGGGCCAACGTCCTGACTTTC
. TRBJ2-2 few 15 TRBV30 CAWDTGGRGTGELFF TGTGCCTGGGACACTGGGGGGCGCGGCACCGGGGAGCTGTTTTTT
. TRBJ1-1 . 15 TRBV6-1 CASSEARTLNTEAFF TGTGCCAGCAGTGAAGCCCGGACATTGAACACTGAAGCTTTCTTT
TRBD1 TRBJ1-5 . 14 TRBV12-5 CASGDGQGDQPQHF TGTGCTAGTGGAGATGGACAGGGGGATCAGCCCCAGCATTTT
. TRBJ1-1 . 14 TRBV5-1 CASRSGEGYTEAFF TGCGCCAGCAGGTCAGGGGAGGGGTACACTGAAGCTTTCTTT
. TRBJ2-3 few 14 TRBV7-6 CASSLAAKTDTQYF TGTGCCAGCAGCTTAGCGGCAAAGACAGATACGCAGTATTTT
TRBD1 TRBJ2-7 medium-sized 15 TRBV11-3 CASSLSGQGLYEQYF TGTGCCAGCAGCTTATCGGGACAGGGCCTCTACGAGCAGTACTTC
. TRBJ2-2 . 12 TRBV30 CAWSQGAGELFF TGTGCCTGGTCCCAGGGTGCCGGGGAGCTGTTTTTT
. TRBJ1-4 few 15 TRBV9 CASSASTGNNEKLFF TGTGCCAGCAGCGCTTCAACCGGGAATAATGAAAAACTGTTTTTT
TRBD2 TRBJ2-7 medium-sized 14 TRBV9 CASSVEPGLAEQYF TGTGCCAGCAGCGTAGAGCCGGGACTAGCGGAGCAGTACTTC
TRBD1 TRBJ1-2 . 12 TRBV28 CATRTGDYGYTF TGTGCCACCCGGACAGGGGACTATGGCTACACCTTC
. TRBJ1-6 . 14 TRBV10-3 CAIARGLDNSPLHF TGTGCCATCGCCCGCGGACTAGATAATTCACCCCTCCACTTT
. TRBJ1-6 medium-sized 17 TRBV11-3 CASSHGQLGSYNSPLHF TGTGCCAGCAGCCACGGACAGCTTGGCTCCTATAATTCACCCCTCCACTTT
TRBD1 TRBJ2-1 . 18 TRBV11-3 CASSLRTGGSGGHNEQFF TGTGCCAGCAGCTTAAGGACAGGGGGCAGTGGTGGCCACAATGAGCAGTTCTTC
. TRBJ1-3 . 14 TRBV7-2 CASSFGGTGNTIYF TGTGCTAGCAGCTTCGGGGGGACGGGAAACACCATATATTTT
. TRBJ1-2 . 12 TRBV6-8 CASSGTDYGYTF TGTGCCAGCAGTGGCACGGACTATGGCTACACCTTC